A selection of T cell receptor beta chains follows, all from one sample in a study of T cell responses to AZD1222 COVID-19 vaccine. Using immunoSEQ multiplex PCR, the repertoire was profiled, and TCRdb retains in-frame clones only, with some absent. The data contain some 96,000 clones, 88% of them seen just once; the ten biggest clones take up 2.8%. The sequences come from peripheral blood, collected on day 0 of AZD1222 vaccination. The receptors were sampled from an adult in good health. Each CDR3 is given with its conserved first and last residue. The D gene is left open where the match is weak. Clone size is given for some rows only: seen once, a few or many times, or a class if the clone is expanded.

TRBJ2-1 | TRBV7-8 | NA | NA | TGTGCCAGCAGCTTAGAACCCGGACTAACCTACAATGAGCAGTTCTTC | CASSLEPGLTYNEQFF
TRBJ1-1 | TRBV6-2/TRBV6-3 | NA | NA | TGTGCCAGCAGTTACCTGGGACGGATGAACACTGAAGCTTTCTTT | CASSYLGRMNTEAFF
TRBJ2-7 | TRBV15 | NA | NA | TGTGCCACCAGCAGAGCTGGACAGAGTTCCTACGAGCAGTACTTC | CATSRAGQSSYEQYF
TRBJ2-5 | TRBV7-2 | NA | NA | TGTGCCAGCAGCTTAGTTCTTGCGAGCGAGACCCAGTACTTC | CASSLVLASETQYF
TRBJ2-1 | TRBV28 | NA | TRBD1 | TGTGCCAGCACCCATCCGGGGACAGGGGGCAAGTATGAGCAGTTCTTC | CASTHPGTGGKYEQFF
TRBJ2-2 | TRBV12-3/TRBV12-4 | once | NA | TGTGCCAGCAGCCTGAACACCGGGGAGCTGTTTTTT | CASSLNTGELFF
TRBJ2-6 | TRBV5-1 | NA | TRBD1 | TGCGCCAGCAGCTCACCCGGACAGGGGCGGGTCTCTGGGGCCAACGTCCTGACTTTC | CASSSPGQGRVSGANVLTF
TRBJ2-3 | TRBV7-9 | NA | TRBD2 | TGTGCCAGCAGCTCCGGAAAAATAGCGGGAGTACGCACAGATACGCAGTATTTT | CASSSGKIAGVRTDTQYF
TRBJ2-7 | TRBV12-5 | NA | TRBD2 | TGTGCTAGTGGTTTTGCCCCTTGGACTAGCGGGAGGTCAAAGGCCGAGCAGTACTTC | CASGFAPWTSGRSKAEQYF
TRBJ1-1 | TRBV30 | NA | TRBD1 | TGTGCCTGGAAAGTTACAGGGGTGCACACTGAAGCTTTCTTT | CAWKVTGVHTEAFF
TRBJ2-7 | TRBV27 | NA | TRBD1 | TGTGCCAGCAGTTTAACTCCAGGGGGAAGTTTCTACGAGCAGTACTTC | CASSLTPGGSFYEQYF
TRBJ2-3 | TRBV25-1 | NA | TRBD2 | TGTGCCAGTACCCAGACTAGCGGGAGACTTGGCACAGATACGCAGTATTTT | CASTQTSGRLGTDTQYF
TRBJ2-1 | TRBV6-6 | NA | TRBD2 | TGTGCCAGCAGTAGCCTAGCGGGAGTGAGCAATGAGCAGTTCTTC | CASSSLAGVSNEQFF
TRBJ1-1 | TRBV9 | NA | NA | TGTGCCAGCAGCTTTCGACAGAACACTGAAGCTTTCTTT | CASSFRQNTEAFF
TRBJ2-7 | TRBV5-4 | NA | NA | TGTGCCAGCAGCGCGGCCGATAGGTCCTACGAGCAGTACTTC | CASSAADRSYEQYF
TRBJ1-3 | TRBV25-1 | NA | NA | TGTGCCAGCCCGAGCGGCCACAGACCCTCTGGAAACACCATATATTTT | CASPSGHRPSGNTIYF
TRBJ1-4 | TRBV30 | NA | TRBD1 | TGTGCCTGGATGTTGGGACAGACAAATGAAAAACTGTTTTTT | CAWMLGQTNEKLFF
TRBJ2-7 | TRBV20-1 | few | NA | TGCAGTGCTAGTTCGGTAAGGGTGGGGACTTACGAGCAGTACTTC | CSASSVRVGTYEQYF
TRBJ2-7 | TRBV19 | NA | NA | TGTGCCAGTAGACAGAGTGGGTACTTC | CASRQSGYF
TRBJ2-1 | TRBV27 | NA | TRBD2 | TGTGCCAGCAGCCTTAGCGGGAGAAGCTACAATGAGCAGTTCTTC | CASSLSGRSYNEQFF
TRBJ1-2 | TRBV5-1 | NA | NA | TGCGCCAGCAGCTTGGGAGACAGAGGGGCCCACACCTTC | CASSLGDRGAHTF
TRBJ1-6 | TRBV27 | NA | TRBD1 | TGTGCCAGCAGTTTAACCAAGACAGGGGGCAGGATTAATTCACCCCTCCACTTT | CASSLTKTGGRINSPLHF
TRBJ1-6 | TRBV5-1 | NA | NA | TGCGCCAGCAGCTTGGAGGGACACAATTCACCCCTCCACTTT | CASSLEGHNSPLHF
TRBJ1-6 | TRBV2 | NA | NA | TGTGCCAGCCCAGGGCAGGGAGATTCACCCCTCCACTTT | CASPGQGDSPLHF
TRBJ1-1 | TRBV19 | NA | NA | TGTGCCAGTCGAAACCCCCCGAACACTGAAGCTTTCTTT | CASRNPPNTEAFF
TRBJ1-5 | TRBV18 | NA | TRBD1 | TGTGCCAGCTCACCGACGACAGGGTCCCATCAGCCCCAGCATTTT | CASSPTTGSHQPQHF
TRBJ2-6 | TRBV28 | NA | NA | TGTGCCAGCAGTTTATGGGGGGACTCTGGGGCCAACGTCCTGACTTTC | CASSLWGDSGANVLTF
TRBJ2-1 | TRBV12-3/TRBV12-4 | NA | NA | TGTGCCAGCAGACAGGGACCGTACAATGAGCAGTTCTTC | CASRQGPYNEQFF
TRBJ1-1 | TRBV10-3 | NA | NA | TGTGCCATCAGTCTAGGAGCTGCGAACACTGAAGCTTTCTTT | CAISLGAANTEAFF
TRBJ1-1 | TRBV5-1 | NA | TRBD1 | TGCGCCAGCAGCTTGGAGGCAGGGGGTCGTCCTGAAGCTTTCTTT | CASSLEAGGRPEAFF
TRBJ1-5 | TRBV19 | NA | NA | TGTGCCAGTAGTATGGACGGCTATAGCAATCAGCCCCAGCATTTT | CASSMDGYSNQPQHF
TRBJ1-4 | TRBV7-9 | NA | NA | TGTGCCAGCAGCCCCACGGACGGAAGTCCTAATGAAAAACTGTTTTTT | CASSPTDGSPNEKLFF
TRBJ1-3 | TRBV15 | NA | NA | TGTGCCACCAGCAGAGCCTTGATCAGGGCATCTGGAAACACCATATATTTT | CATSRALIRASGNTIYF
TRBJ2-2 | TRBV4-3 | NA | NA | TGCGCCAGCAGCCAACCCTTTCGGAGGGTAAGGGTCACCGGGGAGCTGTTTTTT | CASSQPFRRVRVTGELFF
TRBJ2-7 | TRBV18 | NA | NA | TGTGCCAGCTCACCTCTTACTGCGGAATGGGCAGATCTGTACTTC | CASSPLTAEWADLYF
TRBJ2-1 | TRBV5-4 | NA | NA | TGTGCCAGCAGCTTGGAGCCAACCCCGGAGGCGAGCTCCTACAATGAGCAGTTCTTC | CASSLEPTPEASSYNEQFF
TRBJ1-2 | TRBV7-9 | NA | NA | TGTGCCAGCAGCTTAGTAGGGGTCTTGAGCTACACCTTC | CASSLVGVLSYTF
TRBJ2-3 | TRBV19 | NA | TRBD2 | TGTGCCAGTAGTATGAGACTAGCGGGAGTCACAGATACGCAGTATTTT | CASSMRLAGVTDTQYF
TRBJ1-5 | TRBV28 | NA | NA | TGTGCCAGCAGTTTACGGAGGGGGGGCTCTGATCAGCCCCAGCATTTT | CASSLRRGGSDQPQHF